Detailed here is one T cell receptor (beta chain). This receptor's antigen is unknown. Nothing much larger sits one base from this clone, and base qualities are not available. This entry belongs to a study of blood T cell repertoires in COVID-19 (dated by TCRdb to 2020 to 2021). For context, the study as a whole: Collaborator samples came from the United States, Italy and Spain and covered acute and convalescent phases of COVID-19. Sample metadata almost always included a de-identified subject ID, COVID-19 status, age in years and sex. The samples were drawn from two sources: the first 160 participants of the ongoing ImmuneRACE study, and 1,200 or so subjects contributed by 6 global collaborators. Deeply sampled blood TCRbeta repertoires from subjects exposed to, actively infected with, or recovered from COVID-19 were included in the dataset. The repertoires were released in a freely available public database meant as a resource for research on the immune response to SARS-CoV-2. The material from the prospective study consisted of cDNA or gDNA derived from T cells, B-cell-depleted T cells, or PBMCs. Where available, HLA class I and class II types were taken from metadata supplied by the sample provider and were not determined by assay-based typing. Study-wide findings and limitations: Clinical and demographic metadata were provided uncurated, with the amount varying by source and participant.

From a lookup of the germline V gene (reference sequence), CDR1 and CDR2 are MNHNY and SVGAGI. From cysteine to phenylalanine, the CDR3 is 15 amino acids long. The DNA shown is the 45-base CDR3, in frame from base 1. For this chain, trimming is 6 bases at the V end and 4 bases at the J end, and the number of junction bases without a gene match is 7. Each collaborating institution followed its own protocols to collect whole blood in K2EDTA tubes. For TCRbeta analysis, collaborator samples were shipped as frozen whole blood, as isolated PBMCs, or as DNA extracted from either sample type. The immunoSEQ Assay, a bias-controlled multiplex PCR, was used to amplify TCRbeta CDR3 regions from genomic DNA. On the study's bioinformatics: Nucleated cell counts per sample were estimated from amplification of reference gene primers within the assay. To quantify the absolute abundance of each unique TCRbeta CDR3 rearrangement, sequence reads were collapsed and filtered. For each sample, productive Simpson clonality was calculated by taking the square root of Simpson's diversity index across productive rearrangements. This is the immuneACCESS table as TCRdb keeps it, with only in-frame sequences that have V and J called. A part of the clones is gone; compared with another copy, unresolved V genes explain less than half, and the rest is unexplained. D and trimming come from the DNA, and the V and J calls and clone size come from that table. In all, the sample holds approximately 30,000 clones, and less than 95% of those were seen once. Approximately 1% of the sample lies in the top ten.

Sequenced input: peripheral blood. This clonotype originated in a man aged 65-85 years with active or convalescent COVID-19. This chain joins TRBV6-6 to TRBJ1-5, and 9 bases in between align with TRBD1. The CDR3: CASRPPGQGNQPQHF. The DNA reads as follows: TGTGCCAGCAGACCTCCGGGACAGGGTAATCAGCCCCAGCATTTT.